One and the same sample provided the 4 T cell receptor beta chains below, sequenced in a study of tumor-infiltrating lymphocytes in primary liver carcinoma. Total RNA amounting to around 530 ng was the source from which TCR beta cDNA was made with a constant-region primer. Researchers made the TCR beta libraries by running three nested multiplex PCR rounds with slightly modified ARM-PCR. TRBV1-TRBV30 forward primers paired with a C-beta reverse primer were used in the first two PCR rounds, which ran about 11 cycles each. TCRdb processed the multiplex PCR reads anew with MiXCR; each CDR3 protein has one entry. Found here are fewer than 90,000 distinct CDR3 sequences, over 60% of them singletons; the top ten hold roughly a fifth. Unsorted bulk tissue (roughly 19-31 mg) underwent RNA and DNA co-extraction. Sequenced: liver tumor tissue from sampling region 1. The subset is: tumor region T1, superior pole. The source of these receptors is a middle-aged man with primary liver carcinoma and hepatitis B virus infection.

This clonotype was picked up one time. The chain employs TRBV7-9 and TRBJ2-1; 11 bases map to TRBD1. This CDR3 comprises 16 residues. The ends lost 9 bases at V and 12 bases at J; junction bases unmatched: 19. The germline V gene encodes CDR1 SEHNR and CDR2 FQNEAQ (reference sequence). CDR3: CASIPSGTGGIDGQFF. The CDR3 bases are TGTGCCAGTATCCCCTCCGGGACAGGGGGTATCGACGGGCAGTTCTTC.

A note on this clonotype: Given the absence of the conserved phenylalanine or tryptophan at the CDR3 end, a read error is likely. The limits of the CDR3 on the DNA are not certain, so only TCRdb's listed CDR3 is given. J is TRBJ2-4 and V is TRBV11-2; TRBD1, the table's D call, lacks a check against the DNA. Germline CDR1 reads SGHAT; CDR2 reads FQNNGV. The CDR3 region is 14 residues in length, termini included. The CDR3 reads CASSPQRGWDTQHL.

With regard to this clonotype: This could be a read error, since a much larger clone is one nucleotide away. A read error is likely, as this CDR3 ends without the conserved phenylalanine or tryptophan. The chain's CDR3 is CAWSGDSGSWTDTQYI. CDR3 nucleotides: TGTGCCTGGAGTGGGGATAGCGGGAGTTGGACAGATACGCAGTATATT. The rearrangement uses TRBV30 and TRBJ2-3, with 9 bases that match TRBD2. The CDR3 is 16 residues long. J lost 3 bases, V lost 1 base, and 8 bases had no gene match. The germline gives CDR1 GTSNPN, CDR2 SVGIG (reference sequence).

This clonotype was detected ten times or more. The chain employs TRBV28 and TRBJ2-2, with D maybe TRBD2 (5 bases). CDR3 size: 17 residues. CDR1 and CDR2 from the germline V gene are MDHEN and SYDVKM. Trimming removed 3 bases at V and 4 bases at J, with 18 bases between. The CDR3 sequence: CASSFREGRSSTGELFF. CDR3 in DNA: TGTGCCAGCAGTTTCCGGGAAGGACGGTCGAGCACCGGGGAGCTGTTTTTT.